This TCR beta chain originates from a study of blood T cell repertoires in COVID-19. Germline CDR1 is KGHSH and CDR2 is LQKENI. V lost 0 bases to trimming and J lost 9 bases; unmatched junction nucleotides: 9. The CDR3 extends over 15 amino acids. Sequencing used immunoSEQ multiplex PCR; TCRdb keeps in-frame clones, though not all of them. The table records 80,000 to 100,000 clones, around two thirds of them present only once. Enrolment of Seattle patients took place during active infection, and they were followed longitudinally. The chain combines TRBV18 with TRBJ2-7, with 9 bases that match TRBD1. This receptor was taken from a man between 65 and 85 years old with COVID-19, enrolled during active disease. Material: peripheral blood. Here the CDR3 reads CASSPPSNRGLWQYF. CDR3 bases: TGTGCCAGCTCACCACCGTCGAACAGGGGGCTGTGGCAGTACTTC.